This entry lists 14 T cell receptor beta chains sequenced from one sample in a study of T cell changes during pregnancy in multiple sclerosis. Repertoires were generated with immunoSEQ multiplex PCR, while TCRdb's copy carries only in-frame clones and drops some. The table has over 35,000 clones, about 89% seen once. The source material was CD4+ T cells from peripheral blood mononuclear cells, sampled in the third trimester of pregnancy. The receptors derive from a female donor in good health, enrolled as a control in a pregnancy study.

The chain joins TRBV7-9 to TRBJ1-4; no firm D call. CDR1 and CDR2 from the germline V gene are SEHNR and FQNEAQ (reference sequence). The CDR3 has 14 amino acids. V was clipped by 3 bases and J by 0 bases, with 5 bases between them. In nucleotides, the CDR3 is TGTGCCAGCAGCTTTACTACAACTAATGAAAAACTGTTTTTT. This encodes CASSFTTTNEKLFF.

The V and J genes are TRBV9 and TRBJ2-6; TRBD1 matches at 7 bases. Germline V CDR1 and CDR2: SGDLS, YYNGEE. V was pared by 5 bases and J by 0 bases, with 2 bases of the junction left unmatched. The CDR3 consists of 15 residues. The CDR3 here is CASSSGGSGANVLTF. CDR3 bases: TGTGCCAGCAGTTCAGGGGGCTCTGGGGCCAACGTCCTGACTTTC.

This clone was counted only a few times. This chain links TRBV7-9 with TRBJ1-1, with D possibly TRBD1 on 5 matching bases. This CDR3 spans 11 amino acids. V was trimmed by 8 bases and J by 6 bases, leaving 10 bases between them. Germline V gene lookup returns CDR1 SEHNR and CDR2 FQNEAQ (reference sequence). The CDR3, as DNA: TGTGCCAGCTCCAGGGTTTCTGAAGCTTTCTTT. Translation: CASSRVSEAFF.

DNA for the CDR3: TGCGCCAGCAGCCCGGGAGGGTTGTCCTACGAGCAGTACTTC. This sequence encodes CASSPGGLSYEQYF. The J gene is TRBJ2-7, the V gene TRBV5-1, with TRBD2 matching over 8 bases. CDR1 and CDR2 from the germline V gene are SGHRS and YFSETQ. The trim removed 4 bases at V and 1 base at J, leaving 4 bases unmatched. The CDR3 has 14 residues.

This clone was seen more than once but under ten times. The J gene is TRBJ1-2, the V gene TRBV7-9; 10 bases fit TRBD1. Germline V gene data show CDR1 as SEHNR and CDR2 as FQNEAQ (reference sequence). The junction had 11 bases not matched to a gene; V was cut back by 5 bases and J by 8 bases. The CDR3 is made up of 15 amino acids. CDR3: CASSTSTGTGVGYTF. The DNA for the CDR3 is TGTGCCAGCAGCACATCCACCGGGACAGGGGTCGGCTACACCTTC. Based on the CDR3 plus reference TRBV7-9 and TRBJ1-2, the full variable domain is DTGVSQNPRHKITKRGQNVTFRCDPISEHNRLYWYRQTLGQGPEFLTYFQNEAQLEKSRLLSDRFSAERPKGSFSTLEIQRTEQGDSAMYLCASSTSTGTGVGYTFGSGTRLTVV.

The gene calls are TRBV14 and TRBJ1-2, with D unclear. Looked up from germline, CDR1 is SGHDN and CDR2 is FVKESK. V gave up 4 bases and J gave up 8 bases, with 17 bases separating them. The CDR3 loop spans 14 amino acids. CDR3 bases: TGTGCCAGCAGCCCCCAGGCCGGTATCTGGGGCTACACCTTC. It encodes CASSPQAGIWGYTF. The variable domain in full, with the rest retrieved from reference TRBV14 and TRBJ1-2, is EAGVTQFPSHSVIEKGQTVTLRCDPISGHDNLYWYRRVMGKEIKFLLHFVKESKQDESGMPNNRFLAERTGGTYSTLKVQPAELEDSGVYFCASSPQAGIWGYTFGSGTRLTVV.

V and J are TRBV18 and TRBJ2-7; a possible D gene is TRBD2 (6 bases). The CDR3 runs to 13 residues. Germline assignment: CDR1 KGHSH and CDR2 LQKENI. The V and J ends lost 3 bases and 0 bases respectively, with 6 bases between them. CDR3 coding DNA: TGTGCCAGCTCACCCGGGAGCTCCTACGAGCAGTACTTC. Translating gives CASSPGSSYEQYF.

The chain recombines TRBV19 with TRBJ1-5; possible D gene TRBD1, 6 bases. V dropped 5 bases and J dropped 1 base, with 21 bases sitting between them. The germline V gene has CDR1 LNHDA and CDR2 SQIVND (reference sequence). This CDR3 comprises 18 residues. DNA for the CDR3: TGTGCCAGTAGTTCCGGTCCCGGGGGGGCTTGGAGCAATCAGCCCCAGCATTTT. Its protein product is CASSSGPGGAWSNQPQHF.

The V and J genes are TRBV13 and TRBJ2-7; 7 bases match TRBD1. The CDR3 loop spans 14 amino acids. V was clipped by 6 bases and J by 7 bases; unmatched bases: 12. Germline lookup yields CDR1 PRHDT and CDR2 FYEKMQ (reference sequence). The CDR3 region is CASSSGGILGEQYF. In DNA form, the CDR3 reads TGTGCCAGCAGTTCAGGGGGTATCTTGGGGGAGCAGTACTTC.

The V and J genes are TRBV18 and TRBJ1-1; no definite D call. The CDR3 sequence is 13 residues long. Trimming stripped 3 bases from V and 4 bases from J, with 9 bases between. Germline V gene lookup returns CDR1 KGHSH and CDR2 LQKENI. CDR3 in DNA: TGTGCCAGCTCACCCACTGGTATCACTGAAGCTTTCTTT. It encodes CASSPTGITEAFF.

The J gene is TRBJ2-5, the V gene TRBV5-6; no clear D. This CDR3 contains 15 residues. Looked up from germline, CDR1 is SGHDT and CDR2 is YYEEEE. V was pared by 0 bases and J by 9 bases, with 18 bases between. The CDR3 DNA is TGTGCCAGCAGCTTGGTCCCAGTCCCTCCGAACGCCCAGTACTTC. This translates into CASSLVPVPPNAQYF.

The V gene is TRBV19, the J gene TRBJ1-3; the D gene is possibly TRBD1 (5 bases). In germline, CDR1 is LNHDA, CDR2 SQIVND (reference sequence). Trimming took off 5 bases at V and 0 bases at J, with 14 bases between the two ends. There are 16 residues in the CDR3. The CDR3 spells CASSWTTVSSGNTIYF. The CDR3 nucleotides read TGTGCCAGTAGTTGGACGACAGTGAGCTCTGGAAACACCATATATTTT. Supplemented by reference TRBV19 and TRBJ1-3, the full variable domain reads DGGITQSPKYLFRKEGQNVTLSCEQNLNHDAMYWYRQDPGQGLRLIYYSQIVNDFQKGDIAEGYSVSREKKESFPLTVTSAQKNPTAFYLCASSWTTVSSGNTIYFGEGSWLTVV.

The V call is TRBV7-3, the J call TRBJ2-3; 8 positions agree with TRBD2. CDR3 length: 15 amino acids. J gave up 2 bases and V 6 bases, and 7 bases lay outside the gene matches. Germline V gives CDR1 SGHTA, CDR2 FQGTGA. The CDR3 coding sequence is TGTGCCAGCAGGTTAGCGGGACTCTACACAGATACGCAGTATTTT. Translating it yields CASRLAGLYTDTQYF.

This sequence joins TRBV4-2 and TRBJ2-2, with D uncertain. This CDR3 region has 16 residues. Trimming cost V 1 base and J 4 bases, with 13 bases left between them. Germline-derived CDR1 and CDR2 are LGHNA and YNFKEQ. CDR3 in DNA: TGTGCCAGCAGCCAAGCTTTAAGCCGCGGCACCGGGGAGCTGTTTTTT. Encoded protein: CASSQALSRGTGELFF.